This TCR beta chain originates from a study of regulatory and conventional T cells in RAG deficiency. The sorted conventional CD4+ T cells were CD25-low and CD127-high, with genomic DNA sequenced. Germline lookup yields CDR1 SSHAT and CDR2 FNYEAQ (reference sequence). The CDR3 covers 13 residues. The study's findings and limits: Other subsets showed about 10-fold reductions, but Treg unique TCR beta sequences fell about 100-fold in these patients. In Omenn syndrome, Treg and Tconv repertoires overlapped >80%. Sorted Omenn CD25-high CD127-low cells may not be bona fide Tregs.

This clone was detected only once. What it binds is unknown. A junction end diverges from the germline sequence, so it may reflect a read error. Profiling relied on immunoSEQ multiplex PCR, and the TCRdb table lists in-frame clones only, not all of them. This sample has around 30,000 clones, with about 96% found just once. This sample was shared with a second study, whose subject was regulatory T cells. That paper notes: Amplification used 52 TRBV primers and 13 TRBJ primers. Regulatory T cells showed the strongest V-J pair restriction and V/J gene skewing among patient repertoires.

J is TRBJ2-5 and V is TRBV7-7; D is perhaps TRBD1 (6 bases). Sequenced input: CD25- CD4+ T cells sorted from blood. This TCR derives from a human donor in good health. The CDR3 sequence is CASSPQGLETQYF. CDR3 DNA: TGTGCTAGCAGCCCACAGGGATTGGAGACCCAGTACTTC. The whole variable domain, remainder taken from reference TRBV7-7 and TRBJ2-5, is GAGVSQSPRYKVTKRGQDVTLRCDPISSHATLYWYQQALGQGPEFLTYFNYEAQPDKSGLPSDRFSAERPEGSISTLTIQRTEQRDSAMYRCASSPQGLETQYFGPGTRLLVL.